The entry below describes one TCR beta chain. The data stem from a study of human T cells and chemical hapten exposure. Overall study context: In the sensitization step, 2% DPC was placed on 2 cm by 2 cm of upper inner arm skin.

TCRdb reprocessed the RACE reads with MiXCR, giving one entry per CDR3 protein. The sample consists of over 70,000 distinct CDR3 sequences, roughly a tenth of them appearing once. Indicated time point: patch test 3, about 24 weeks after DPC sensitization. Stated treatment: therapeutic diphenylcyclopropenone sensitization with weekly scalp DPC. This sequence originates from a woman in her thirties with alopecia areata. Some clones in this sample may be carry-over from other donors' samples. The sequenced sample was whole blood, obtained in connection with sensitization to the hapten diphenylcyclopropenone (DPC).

CDR3 sequence: CASSSRDRNSPLHF. The CDR3 nucleotides are TGTGCCAGCAGTAGCCGGGACAGGAATTCACCCCTCCACTTT. This chain links TRBV27 with TRBJ1-6; 8 nucleotides align to TRBD1. CDR3 size: 14 residues. Germline CDR1 reads MNHEY; CDR2 reads SMNVEV (reference sequence). J lost 7 bases, V lost 5 bases, and 4 bases had no gene match.